This T cell receptor (beta chain) stems from a study of T cell responses to AZD1222 COVID-19 vaccine. Produced via immunoSEQ multiplex PCR; TCRdb's table is partial and in-frame only. This table has approximately 98,000 clones, about 92% appearing once. This CDR3 has 12 residues. The germline V and J ends were trimmed by 3 bases and 2 bases, with 4 bases remaining between them. Germline V gives CDR1 MGHRA, CDR2 YSYEKL. This clone showed up just a few times. Antigen unknown. Notes on the study in general: Sampling captured repertoires only after the peak T cell response. The breadth and depth of Spike-specific TCRs increased once two AZD1222 doses had been given. In the spike-specific TCR repertoire, nearly half reportedly target unmutated variant regions. It was only a handful of AZD1222 recipients who were seropositive at baseline.

The V gene is TRBV4-1, the J gene TRBJ1-1; the D is unclear. Source: peripheral blood, taken on day 0 of MenACWY control vaccination. The TCR originated in an adult in good health. The CDR3, as DNA: TGCGCCAGCAGCCAGGTAAACACTGAAGCTTTCTTT. This gives the protein CASSQVNTEAFF.